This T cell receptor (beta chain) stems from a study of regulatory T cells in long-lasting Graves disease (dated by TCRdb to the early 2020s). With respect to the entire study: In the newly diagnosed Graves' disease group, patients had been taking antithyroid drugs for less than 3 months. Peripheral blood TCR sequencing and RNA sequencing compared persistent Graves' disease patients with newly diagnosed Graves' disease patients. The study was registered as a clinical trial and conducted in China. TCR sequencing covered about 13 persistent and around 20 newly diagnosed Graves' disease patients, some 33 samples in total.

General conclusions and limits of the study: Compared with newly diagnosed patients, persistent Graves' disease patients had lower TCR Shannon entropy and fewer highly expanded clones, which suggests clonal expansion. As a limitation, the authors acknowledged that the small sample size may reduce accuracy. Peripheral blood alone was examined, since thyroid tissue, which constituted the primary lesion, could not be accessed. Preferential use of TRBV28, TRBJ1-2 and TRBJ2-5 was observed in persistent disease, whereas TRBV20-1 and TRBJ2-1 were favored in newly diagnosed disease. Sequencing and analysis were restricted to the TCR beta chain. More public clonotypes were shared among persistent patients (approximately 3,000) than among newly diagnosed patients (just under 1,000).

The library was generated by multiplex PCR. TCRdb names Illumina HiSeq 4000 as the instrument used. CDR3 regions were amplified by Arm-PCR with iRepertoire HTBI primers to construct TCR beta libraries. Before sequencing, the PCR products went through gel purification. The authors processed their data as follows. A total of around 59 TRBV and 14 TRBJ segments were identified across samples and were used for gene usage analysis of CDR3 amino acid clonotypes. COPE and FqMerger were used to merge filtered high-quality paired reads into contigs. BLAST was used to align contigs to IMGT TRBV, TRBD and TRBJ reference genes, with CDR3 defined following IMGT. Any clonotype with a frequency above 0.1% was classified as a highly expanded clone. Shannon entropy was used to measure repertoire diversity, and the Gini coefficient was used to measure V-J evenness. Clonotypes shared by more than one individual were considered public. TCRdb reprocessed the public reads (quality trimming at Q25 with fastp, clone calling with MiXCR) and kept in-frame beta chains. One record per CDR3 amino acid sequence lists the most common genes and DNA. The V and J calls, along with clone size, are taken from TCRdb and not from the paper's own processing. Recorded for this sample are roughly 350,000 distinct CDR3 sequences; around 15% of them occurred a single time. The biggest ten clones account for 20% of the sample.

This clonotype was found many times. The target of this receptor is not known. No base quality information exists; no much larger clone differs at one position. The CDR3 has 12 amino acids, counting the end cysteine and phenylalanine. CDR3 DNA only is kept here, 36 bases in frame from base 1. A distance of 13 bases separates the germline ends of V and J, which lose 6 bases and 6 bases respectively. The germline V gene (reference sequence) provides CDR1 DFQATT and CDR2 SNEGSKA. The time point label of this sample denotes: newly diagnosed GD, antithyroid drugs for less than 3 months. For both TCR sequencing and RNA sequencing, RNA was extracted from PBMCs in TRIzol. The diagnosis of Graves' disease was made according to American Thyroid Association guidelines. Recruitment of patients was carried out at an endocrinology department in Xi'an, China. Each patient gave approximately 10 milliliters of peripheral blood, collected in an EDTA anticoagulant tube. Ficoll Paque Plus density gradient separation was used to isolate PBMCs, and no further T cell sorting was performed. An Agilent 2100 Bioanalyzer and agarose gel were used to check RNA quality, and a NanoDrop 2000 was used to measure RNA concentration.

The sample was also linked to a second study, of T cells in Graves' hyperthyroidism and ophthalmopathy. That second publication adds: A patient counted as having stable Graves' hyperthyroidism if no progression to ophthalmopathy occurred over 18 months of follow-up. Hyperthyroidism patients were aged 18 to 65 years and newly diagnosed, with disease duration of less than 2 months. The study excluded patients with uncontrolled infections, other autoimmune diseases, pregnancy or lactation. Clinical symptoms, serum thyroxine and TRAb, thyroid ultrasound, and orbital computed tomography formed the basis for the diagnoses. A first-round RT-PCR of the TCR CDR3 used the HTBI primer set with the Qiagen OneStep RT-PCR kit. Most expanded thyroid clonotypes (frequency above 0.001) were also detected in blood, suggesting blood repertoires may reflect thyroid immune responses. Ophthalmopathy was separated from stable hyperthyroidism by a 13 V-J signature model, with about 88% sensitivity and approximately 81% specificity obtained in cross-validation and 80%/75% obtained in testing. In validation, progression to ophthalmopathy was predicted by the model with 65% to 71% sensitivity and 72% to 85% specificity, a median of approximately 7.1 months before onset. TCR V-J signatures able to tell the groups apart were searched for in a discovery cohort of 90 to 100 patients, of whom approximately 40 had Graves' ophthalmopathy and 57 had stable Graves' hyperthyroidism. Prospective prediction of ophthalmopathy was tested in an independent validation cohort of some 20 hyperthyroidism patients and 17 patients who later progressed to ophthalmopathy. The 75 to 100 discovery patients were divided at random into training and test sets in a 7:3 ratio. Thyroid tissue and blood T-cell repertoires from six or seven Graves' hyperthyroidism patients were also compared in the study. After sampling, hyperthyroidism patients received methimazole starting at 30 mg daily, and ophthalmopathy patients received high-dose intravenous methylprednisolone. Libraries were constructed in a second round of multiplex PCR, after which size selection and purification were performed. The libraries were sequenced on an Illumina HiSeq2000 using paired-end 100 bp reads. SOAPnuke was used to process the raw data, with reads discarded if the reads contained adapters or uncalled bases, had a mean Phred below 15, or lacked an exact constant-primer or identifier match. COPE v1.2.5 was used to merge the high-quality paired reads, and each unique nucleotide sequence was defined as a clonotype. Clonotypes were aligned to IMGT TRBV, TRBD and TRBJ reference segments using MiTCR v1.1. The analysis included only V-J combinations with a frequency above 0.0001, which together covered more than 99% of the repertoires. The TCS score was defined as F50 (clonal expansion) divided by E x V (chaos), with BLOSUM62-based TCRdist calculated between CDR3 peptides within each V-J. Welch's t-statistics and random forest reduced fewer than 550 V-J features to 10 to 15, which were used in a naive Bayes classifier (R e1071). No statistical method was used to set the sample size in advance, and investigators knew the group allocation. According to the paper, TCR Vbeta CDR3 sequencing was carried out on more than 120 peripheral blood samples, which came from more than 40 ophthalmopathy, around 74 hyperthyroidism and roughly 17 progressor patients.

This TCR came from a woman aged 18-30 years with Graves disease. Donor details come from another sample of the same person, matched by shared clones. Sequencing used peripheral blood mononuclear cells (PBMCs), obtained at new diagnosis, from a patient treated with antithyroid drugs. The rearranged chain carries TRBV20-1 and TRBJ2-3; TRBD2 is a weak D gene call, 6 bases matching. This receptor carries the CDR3 CSAGGGGDTQYF. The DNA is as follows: TGCAGTGCCGGGGGTGGAGGGGATACGCAGTATTTT.